This entry is about one T cell receptor (beta chain). This clone is classified as medium-sized (0.01 to 0.1%). The clone's antigen remains unknown. No base-level quality is on record; no much larger clone is a single base apart. The sample comes from a study of PD-L1 blockade in urothelial cancer (dated by TCRdb to the late 2010s). With respect to the entire study: All patients started therapy in the mid-2010s and received atezolizumab 1,200 mg intravenously every 3 weeks. Patients had an ECOG performance status of 0 or 1 and had received between 0 and 3 prior chemotherapy regimens. About 85% of the 29 patients were identified as males with urothelial cancer of bladder origin, and a prior smoking history was reported by 18 of 29 patients. Durable clinical benefit was defined as progression-free survival longer than 6 months, and TCR features were also tested against progression-free and overall survival. Some 30 patients had pretreatment blood TCR-seq, approximately 24 had at least one posttreatment blood collection, and approximately 24 had tumor TCR-seq. In the same patients, whole exome sequencing and RNA sequencing of pretreatment tumors were performed in addition to TCR sequencing. Blood samples were analyzed at 3 weeks after treatment start (second dose) and at 6 weeks after treatment start. Pretreatment tumor samples and matched peripheral blood, collected serially before and after atezolizumab treatment, underwent TCR sequencing. Roughly 10 patients achieved durable clinical benefit and some 20 did not. Blood samples gave median yields of around 140,000 T cells and some 84,000 unique TCRs, along with a median clonality of 0.080. Somatic, immune and clinical correlates of response to PD-L1 blockade with atezolizumab in urothelial cancer were the focus of an exploratory multi-omic analysis.

Each PCR received spiked-in synthetic TCR analog templates so that absolute template abundance could be estimated from read counts. The immunoSEQ assay used bias-controlled V and J gene primers to amplify TCRbeta CDR3 regions from genomic DNA. Sequencing of rearranged TCRbeta segments was performed at approximately 20X coverage. In the authors' own workflow: Clustering was used to correct sequencing errors, and CDR3s were annotated against IMGT so that V, D and J genes could be assigned. Downstream analyses used only productive TCRbeta rearrangements and left out out-of-frame or stop-codon sequences. To compute clonality, Shannon entropy was normalized by the log of the number of unique productive sequences and then subtracted from one. Fisher's exact test with Benjamini-Hochberg correction, at a threshold of adjusted p below 0.01, was used to find clones that differed between time points or between blood and tumor. TCRdb obtained this table from immuneACCESS and retained in-frame rearrangements with V and J assigned. These tables miss some clones; where compared with another copy, unresolved V genes account for less than half of the shortfall, and the remainder is unexplained. The V and J calls and clone size come from that table; D and trimming were worked out from the DNA. The sample table holds over 35,000 clones, of which about 82% were seen once. Nearly 15% of the sample rests with the top ten.

CDR1 and CDR2 are drawn from the germline V gene: MRHNA, SNTAGT. Here V drops 5 bases and J drops 5 bases, and the junction holds 4 bases not matched to any gene. The CDR3 runs 14 residues from the cysteine to the phenylalanine. Solely the CDR3 DNA is kept, with 42 bases framed from the first base. In the paper's terms, the time point label means: pretreatment peripheral blood. A cohort of about 27 patients with locally advanced or metastatic urothelial carcinoma, treated at Memorial Sloan Kettering on a trial protocol, was included. Peripheral blood mononuclear cells were collected pretreatment and during treatment, with between 1 and 8 total time points obtained per patient. The Qiagen DNeasy Blood extraction kit was used to purify genomic DNA from total PBMCs and from tumor samples. Collected pretreatment and during treatment, PBMCs were isolated and stored as previously described. Points the paper makes about the study in general: Improved progression-free and overall survival was found to be associated with pretreatment peripheral blood TCR clonality below the median. Greater expansion of tumor-associated TCR clones in peripheral blood 3 weeks after the start of treatment was observed in patients with durable benefit (n ≈ 22, p = 0.022). Small sample size (n of about 30) and many exploratory analyses mean the results are intended to be hypothesis-generating.

This specimen consisted of PBMCs, obtained around atezolizumab (anti-PD-L1) treatment. This sequence was found in a man older than 75 with urothelial cancer. The sequence links TRBV6-4 to TRBJ2-1; TRBD2 aligns with 9 central bases. The CDR3 has the sequence CASSSGLAHNEQFF. DNA sequence: TGTGCCAGCAGTTCGGGACTAGCCCACAATGAGCAGTTCTTC.